Sequencing of this TCR beta chain was carried out in a study of blood T cell repertoires in COVID-19. On the study more broadly: Spain, Italy and the United States supplied samples that represented acute and convalescent COVID-19. The cDNA or gDNA used as material had been derived from T cells, B-cell-depleted T cells, or PBMCs.

The authors' processing: Cell counts per sample came from amplifying reference gene primers. Only in-frame clones appear in the TCRdb table, and some are missing; sequencing was by immunoSEQ multiplex PCR. V and J calls and clone size are given by that table; D and trimming were obtained from the DNA. The sample has roughly 140,000 clones, about 79% seen once; the top ten hold roughly 7.2%. Losses at the gene ends were 2 bases for V and 7 bases for J; bases not matched to a gene: 7. Per germline, CDR1 KGHSH and CDR2 LQKENI. The CDR3 extends over 16 amino acids. The source of this sequence is a woman in her 50s in a cohort sampled during active or convalescent COVID-19. V and J are TRBV18 and TRBJ2-1, with 11 bases matching TRBD2. The sample consisted of peripheral blood. CDR3: CASSPSLAGGLNEQFF. The CDR3 DNA sequence: TGTGCCAGCTCACCATCGCTAGCGGGGGGTTTAAATGAGCAGTTCTTC.